A selection of T cell receptor beta chains follows, all from one sample in a study of T cell responses to AZD1222 COVID-19 vaccine. The table came from immunoSEQ multiplex PCR; TCRdb's copy has only in-frame clones and leaves some out. The sample carries some 140,000 clones, more than 90% recorded once. The specimen was peripheral blood, collected on day 0 of AZD1222 vaccination. These receptors were taken from an adult in good health. Both conserved end residues are part of each CDR3. A D gene is named only where the DNA matches it firmly. Size values are once, few and many counts, or a class for expanded clones, and some rows have none.

j_call	clone_size	d_call	v_call	cdr3_nt	cdr3_aa
TRBJ2-1	.	TRBD2	TRBV3-1/TRBV3-2	TGTGCCAGCAGACGACTAGCGGGATATGGAGAGCAGTTCTTC	CASRRLAGYGEQFF
TRBJ1-2	.	.	TRBV7-9	TGTGCCAGCAGCTTAGAACTGACCAGCAACTATGGCTACACCTTC	CASSLELTSNYGYTF
TRBJ1-4	.	TRBD1	TRBV19	TGTGCCAGTAGGTCACAGGGGAGGGCTAATGAAAAACTGTTTTTT	CASRSQGRANEKLFF
TRBJ2-1	.	TRBD2	TRBV4-1	TGCGCCAGCAGCCCAGCGGGAGACTCCTACAATGAGCAGTTCTTC	CASSPAGDSYNEQFF
TRBJ1-1	few	.	TRBV30	TGTGCCTGGAGGGGGGAGGGTCCCACTGAAGCTTTCTTT	CAWRGEGPTEAFF
TRBJ2-1	.	.	TRBV4-3	TGCGCCAGCAGCCAAGAGGAGGCGGTTAATGAGCAGTTCTTC	CASSQEEAVNEQFF
TRBJ1-6	.	.	TRBV7-9	TGTGCCAGCAGCCCCAAGACAGTGATCAATTCACCCCTCCACTTT	CASSPKTVINSPLHF
TRBJ2-7	.	.	TRBV6-5	TGTGCCAGCAGCTCCCTCCCGGACCCCAGGCACGAGCAGTACTTC	CASSSLPDPRHEQYF
TRBJ1-1	.	.	TRBV3-1/TRBV3-2	TGTGCCAGCAGCCCCCAGGAGGGGGGTAGAAATGAAGCTTTCTTT	CASSPQEGGRNEAFF
TRBJ1-2	.	.	TRBV30	TGTGCCTGGTCTCGGGATAGAACCAACTATGGCTACACCTTC	CAWSRDRTNYGYTF
TRBJ2-5	.	TRBD2	TRBV5-4	TGTGCCAGCAGCTTGGCTGGGACTAGCGGCATCGGGACCCAGTACTTC	CASSLAGTSGIGTQYF
TRBJ2-1	.	TRBD2	TRBV6-6	TGTGCCAGCAGTAAGACTAGCGACAATGAGCAGTTCTTC	CASSKTSDNEQFF
TRBJ1-1	.	.	TRBV28	TGTGCCAGCATCCGACGGGAAGCTTTCTTT	CASIRREAFF
TRBJ1-6	.	.	TRBV30	TGTGCCTGGAGTTTGCCAGCTAACTCACCCCTCCACTTT	CAWSLPANSPLHF
TRBJ2-7	.	TRBD1	TRBV27	TGTGCCAGCAGTTTATCGCTGGGGGACAGGGTCCCCTACGAGCAGTACTTC	CASSLSLGDRVPYEQYF
TRBJ1-1	.	TRBD1	TRBV7-2	TGTGCCAGCAGCTTAGAGGGGGCGGGAGTGAACACTGAAGCTTTCTTT	CASSLEGAGVNTEAFF
TRBJ1-5	few	.	TRBV6-5	TGTGCCAGCAGGGACAGCAATCAGCCCCAGCATTTT	CASRDSNQPQHF
TRBJ1-2	.	.	TRBV23-1	TGCGCCAGCTTACGGGGGACTAACTATGGCTACACCTTC	CASLRGTNYGYTF
TRBJ1-1	.	.	TRBV6-5	TGTGCCAGCACCAGGAAGGTGGACACTGAAGCTTTCTTT	CASTRKVDTEAFF
TRBJ2-5	.	TRBD1	TRBV11-1	TGTGCCAGCAGCCGGGACAGATACCAAGAGACCCAGTACTTC	CASSRDRYQETQYF
TRBJ2-3	.	.	TRBV5-1	TGCGCCAGCAGCTTGGGCCCCGGGACATCCAGCACAGATACGCAGTATTTT	CASSLGPGTSSTDTQYF
TRBJ2-5	.	TRBD2	TRBV19	TGTGCCAGTAGTTCCCCGGGGAGGGATGAGACCCAGTACTTC	CASSSPGRDETQYF
TRBJ1-2	.	.	TRBV6-5	TGTGCCAGCAGTTACCGGGAAGGACCCTATGGCTACACCTTC	CASSYREGPYGYTF
TRBJ1-1	.	.	TRBV21-1	TGTGCCAGCAGCAAATGCCTTATCGGGCAGAGCTTGAACACTGAAGCTTTCTTT	CASSKCLIGQSLNTEAFF
TRBJ2-7	.	.	TRBV5-6	TGTGCCAGCAATAGAGGAGGCGGCAGCTCCTACGAGCAGTACTTC	CASNRGGGSSYEQYF
TRBJ1-2	.	.	TRBV6-2/TRBV6-3	TGTGCCAGCAGTTACTCCATCGTAATCGGGGGCGACTTCTATGGCTACACCTTC	CASSYSIVIGGDFYGYTF
TRBJ2-7	.	.	TRBV29-1	TGCAGCGTTGTTGTGGGTAGCGGATACTACGAGCAGTACTTC	CSVVVGSGYYEQYF
TRBJ2-1	.	.	TRBV6-1	TGTGCCAGCAGTGAAACGGGGCAAGCAGAGCAGTTCTTC	CASSETGQAEQFF
TRBJ2-7	.	TRBD1	TRBV6-5	TGTGCCAGCAGTTACGTGATGGACAGGGCCCACGAGCAGTACTTC	CASSYVMDRAHEQYF
TRBJ1-4	.	TRBD1	TRBV29-1	TGCAGCGTTGAAGGGGGACAGGGTATTGAAAAACTGTTTTTT	CSVEGGQGIEKLFF
TRBJ2-7	.	TRBD2	TRBV3-1/TRBV3-2	TGTGCCAGCAGCCCCGGGACTACTATCGCCTACGAGCAGTACTTC	CASSPGTTIAYEQYF
TRBJ2-1	.	.	TRBV5-1	TGCGCCAGCAGCTTGTCAACCAAGACCGGACTGACCGGAGATCCCTACAATGAGCAGTTCTTC	CASSLSTKTGLTGDPYNEQFF
TRBJ1-1	.	.	TRBV3-1/TRBV3-2	TGTGCCAGCAGCCAAGTGGGAGGGAACACTGAAGCTTTCTTT	CASSQVGGNTEAFF
TRBJ1-1	.	TRBD1	TRBV30	TGTGCCTGGGACAGGGGGCCGGGGACTGAAGCTTTCTTT	CAWDRGPGTEAFF
TRBJ2-3	.	.	TRBV5-1	TGCGCCAGCAGCCTAGGGACTCCTGGCACAGATACGCAGTATTTT	CASSLGTPGTDTQYF
TRBJ1-4	.	.	TRBV18	TGTGCCAGCTCAGGGGACCGTGAAAAACTGTTTTTT	CASSGDREKLFF
TRBJ1-1	.	.	TRBV12-3/TRBV12-4	TGTGCCAGCAGTGACAGGTCTACTGAAGCTTTCTTT	CASSDRSTEAFF